This entry is about one TCR beta chain. CDR3 length: 14 residues. Germline CDR1 is SGDLS and CDR2 is YYNGEE. Trimming shortened V by 7 bases and J by 2 bases, and 13 bases separated the two germline ends. Tumor or blood genomic DNA was sequenced, with inputs of about 550 ng to 6,004 ng. This specimen comes from a study of T cells in tumors after PD-1 blockade. Across the whole study: Patients had no prior checkpoint blockade, systemic immunosuppressants, or anti-cancer therapy within 4 weeks. Daily vismodegib 150 mg continued in a subset of anti-PD-1-treated patients.

TCRdb's table, derived via immunoSEQ multiplex PCR, lists solely in-frame clones and lacks some. Of some 24,000 clones listed, roughly 82% are singletons. The chain is built from TRBV9 and TRBJ1-3; the D gene is possibly TRBD1 (5 bases). The sample here was PBMCs, taken after anti-PD-1 treatment. The receptor was isolated from a human donor with basal cell carcinoma. CDR3 region: CASARRGTGNTIYF. The CDR3 DNA reads as TGTGCCAGCGCAAGAAGGGGCACTGGAAACACCATATATTTT. The full variable domain, rest sourced from reference TRBV9 and TRBJ1-3, is DSGVTQTPKHLITATGQRVTLRCSPRSGDLSVYWYQQSLDQGLQFLIQYYNGEERAKGNILERFSAQQFPDLHSELNLSSLELGDSALYFCASARRGTGNTIYFGEGSWLTVV.